What follows is one T cell receptor (beta chain) and its context. The germline gives CDR1 SNHLY, CDR2 FYNNEI. V was shortened by 0 bases and J by 7 bases, with 10 bases between the two germline ends. CDR3 length: 15 residues. The sample originates from a study of blood T cell repertoires in COVID-19. In the study overall: PBMCs, B-cell-depleted T cells, or T cells were the source of the cDNA or gDNA that made up the material.

The Seattle site enrolled patients during active infection and followed them longitudinally. Original data processing: Amplified reference gene primers provided the basis for estimating nucleated cell counts. Method: immunoSEQ multiplex PCR; TCRdb's copy keeps in-frame clones and lacks some. Clone size and the V and J calls come from that table; the DNA yielded D and trimming. The data contain 200,000 to 250,000 clones, approximately 85% of them seen just once; the ten biggest clones take up roughly 2.2%. The chain combines TRBV2 with TRBJ1-6; possible D gene TRBD1, 6 bases. The source material was peripheral blood. This sequence originates from a woman in her 70s with COVID-19, enrolled during active disease. The CDR3 protein is CASSEALTGNSPLHF. The DNA of the CDR3 is TGTGCCAGCAGTGAAGCGCTCACAGGGAATTCACCCCTCCACTTT.